Here is one T cell receptor beta chain with its context. What it recognizes is unknown. Germline CDR1 and CDR2: SQVTM and ANQGSEA. The length of the CDR3 is 11 residues. V was trimmed by 6 bases and J by 0 bases, leaving 5 bases between them. The data derive from a study of cytomegalovirus exposure and HLA in healthy donors. Study-level results: Most TCRs appeared rarely, but some public TCRs recurred in many donors.

TCRdb's copy holds only in-frame clones and misses some; the assay was immunoSEQ multiplex PCR. The data show roughly 80,000 clones, 94% seen once. The donors belonged to the roughly 110-subject validation cohort, separate from the roughly 600-subject first cohort. The V and J genes are TRBV29-1 and TRBJ1-2; D not resolved. Sequencing used PBMCs. The source is a woman aged 18-29 years in good health and CMV-seronegative. The CDR3 DNA is TGCAGCGTCTCCCCTAACTATGGCTACACCTTC. It specifies CSVSPNYGYTF.